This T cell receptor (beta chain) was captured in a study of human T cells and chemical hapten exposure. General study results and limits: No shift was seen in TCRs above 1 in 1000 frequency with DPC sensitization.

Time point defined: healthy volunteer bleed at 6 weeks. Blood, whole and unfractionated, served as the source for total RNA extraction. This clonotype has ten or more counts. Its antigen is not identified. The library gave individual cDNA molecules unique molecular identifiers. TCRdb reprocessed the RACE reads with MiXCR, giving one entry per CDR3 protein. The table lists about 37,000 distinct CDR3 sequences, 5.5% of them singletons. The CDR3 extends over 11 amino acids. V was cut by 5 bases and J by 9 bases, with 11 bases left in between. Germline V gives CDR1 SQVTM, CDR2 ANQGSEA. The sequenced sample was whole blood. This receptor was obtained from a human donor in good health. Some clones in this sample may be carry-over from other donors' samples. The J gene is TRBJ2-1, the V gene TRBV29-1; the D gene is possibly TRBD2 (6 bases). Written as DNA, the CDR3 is TGCAGCGTTCCAAGGGGAGGTGAGCAGTTCTTC. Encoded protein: CSVPRGGEQFF.